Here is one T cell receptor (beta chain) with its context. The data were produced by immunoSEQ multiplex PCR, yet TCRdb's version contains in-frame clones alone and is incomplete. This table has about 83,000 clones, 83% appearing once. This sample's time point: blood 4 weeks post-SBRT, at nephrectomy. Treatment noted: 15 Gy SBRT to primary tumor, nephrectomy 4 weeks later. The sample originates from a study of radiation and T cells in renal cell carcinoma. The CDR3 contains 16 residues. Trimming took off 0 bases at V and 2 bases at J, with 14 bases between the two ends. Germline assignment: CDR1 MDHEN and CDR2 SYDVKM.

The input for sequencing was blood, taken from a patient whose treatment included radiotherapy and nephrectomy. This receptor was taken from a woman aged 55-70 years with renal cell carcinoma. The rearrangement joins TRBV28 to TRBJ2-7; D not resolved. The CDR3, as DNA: TGTGCCAGCAGTTTATGGGGTCAGGCAAAAACCTACGAGCAGTACTTC. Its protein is CASSLWGQAKTYEQYF.